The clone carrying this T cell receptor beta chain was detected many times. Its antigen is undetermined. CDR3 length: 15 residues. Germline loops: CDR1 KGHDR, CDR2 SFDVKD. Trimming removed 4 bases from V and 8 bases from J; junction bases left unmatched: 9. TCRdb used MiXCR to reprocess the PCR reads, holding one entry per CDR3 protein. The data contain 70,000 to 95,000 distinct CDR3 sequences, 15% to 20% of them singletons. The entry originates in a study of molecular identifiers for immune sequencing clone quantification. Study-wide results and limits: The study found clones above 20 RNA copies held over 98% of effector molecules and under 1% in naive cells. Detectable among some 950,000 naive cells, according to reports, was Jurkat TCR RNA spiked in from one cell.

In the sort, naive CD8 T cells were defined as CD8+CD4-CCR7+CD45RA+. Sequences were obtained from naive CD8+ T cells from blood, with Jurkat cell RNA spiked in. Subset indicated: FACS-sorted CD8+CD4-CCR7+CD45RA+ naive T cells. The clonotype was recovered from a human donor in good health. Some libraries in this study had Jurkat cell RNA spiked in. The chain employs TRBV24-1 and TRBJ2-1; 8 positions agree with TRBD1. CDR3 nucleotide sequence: TGTGCCACCAGTGAGCTAACAGGGGGAATGGATGAGCAGTTCTTC. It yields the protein CATSELTGGMDEQFF.